The 20 T cell receptor beta chains below all came from one sample that was sequenced in a study of CD8+ T cells in alopecia areata listed by TCRdb under 2018. Reading the label with the study, this specimen's time point is: approximately 4 weeks on oral tofacitinib. This specimen's treatment or condition label, per the study, means: oral pan-JAK inhibitor, 5-10 mg twice daily. The library relied on the immunoSEQ multiplex PCR assay. RNA was extracted from all samples and reverse transcribed into cDNA, which served as template for TCR sequencing. The table comes from immuneACCESS by way of TCRdb, which keeps in-frame sequences with V and J called. Part of the clones is missing from these tables; in studies checked, under half for an unresolved V gene and the rest for unknown reasons. For this sample there are tens of thousands of clones; over 25% appear just once. The top ten clones comprise 14% to 15% of the sample.

The specimen was CD8+ T cells sorted from blood, collected at week 4, from a patient treated with tofacitinib. The receptors were gathered from a human donor with alopecia areata.

This clone was counted a few times. The gene calls are TRBV30 and TRBJ2-1; 12 nucleotides align to TRBD2. CDR1 is GTSNPN and CDR2 is SVGIG in the germline V gene (reference sequence). CDR3 length: 15 residues. V trimming: 3 bases; J trimming: 4 bases; junction bases outside the gene matches: 4. The CDR3 DNA follows: TGTGCCTGGAGCTCCGGACTAGCGGGATACAATGAGCAGTTCTTC. Translation: CAWSSGLAGYNEQFF.

This clone is a singleton in its sample. The V gene is TRBV27, the J gene TRBJ2-1, with 8 nucleotides matching TRBD1. There are 14 residues in the CDR3. Trimming took 7 bases from V and 1 from J; bases not matched to a gene: 3. CDR1 and CDR2 (germline): MNHEY, SMNVEV (reference sequence). DNA for the CDR3: TGTGCCAGCAATACAGGGGGTTCCTACAATGAGCAGTTCTTC. This encodes CASNTGGSYNEQFF.

The V call is TRBV19, the J call TRBJ2-1, with TRBD2 matching 13 bases. The ends lost 5 bases at V and 5 bases at J; junction bases unmatched: 3. The CDR3 is 15 amino acids. The germline CDR1 and CDR2 sequences are LNHDA and SQIVND (reference sequence). The CDR3 loop is CASSWTSGSHNEQFF. CDR3 sequence (DNA): TGTGCCAGTAGTTGGACTAGCGGGAGCCACAATGAGCAGTTCTTC.

This rearrangement joins TRBV29-1 to TRBJ1-1, with unresolved D. The germline V gene encodes CDR1 SQVTM and CDR2 ANQGSEA. The CDR3 spans 12 residues. Trimming left V 5 bases short and J 1 base short, with 8 bases between. CDR3 amino acids: CSVRGQNTEAFF. In DNA, the CDR3 is TGCAGCGTTCGGGGTCAGAACACTGAAGCTTTCTTT. Together with reference TRBV29-1 and TRBJ1-1, the CDR3 gives the full variable domain: SAVISQKPSRDICQRGTSLTIQCQVDSQVTMMFWYRQQPGQSLTLIATANQGSEATYESGFVIDKFPISRPNLTFSTLTVSNMSPEDSSIYLCSVRGQNTEAFFGQGTRLTVV.

The rearrangement joins TRBV6-6 to TRBJ2-5; 8 positions agree with TRBD1. Germline CDR1 is MNHNY and CDR2 is SVGAGI (reference sequence). The length of the CDR3 is 15 residues. V lost 7 bases and J lost 3; bases outside the gene matches: 10. The CDR3 DNA sequence: TGTGCCAGCACGAAGGACAGGGACGTTGAAGAGACCCAGTACTTC. It yields the protein CASTKDRDVEETQYF.

The chain recombines TRBV7-2 with TRBJ2-1; either TRBD1 or TRBD2 may fit D (5 bases each). Germline CDR1 is SGHTA and CDR2 is FQGNSA. The CDR3 length is 16 residues. V was pared by 5 bases and J by 0 bases, with 14 bases between. CDR3 amino acids: CASSVRGDSSYNEQFF. As DNA, the CDR3 is TGTGCCAGCAGCGTTAGGGGAGACAGCTCCTACAATGAGCAGTTCTTC.

The chain links TRBV9 to TRBJ1-2; TRBD1 aligns across 9 bases. Germline loops: CDR1 SGDLS, CDR2 YYNGEE. The J segment lost 6 bases and the V segment lost 3 bases, leaving 6 bases of the junction unmatched. This CDR3 contains 14 residues. This chain's CDR3 is CASSGRDREDGYTF. CDR3 coding DNA: TGTGCCAGCAGCGGGCGGGACAGGGAGGATGGCTACACCTTC.

This clone turned up a few times. The chain carries TRBV29-1 and TRBJ2-5; D is ambiguous. CDR3 size: 12 residues. V was cut by 4 bases and J by 8 bases, with 14 bases left in between. CDR1 SQVTM and CDR2 ANQGSEA come from the germline V gene. The CDR3 sequence is CSVVAEGQTQYF. CDR3 bases: TGCAGCGTTGTAGCTGAAGGGCAAACCCAGTACTTC.

This clone was detected only a few times. The chain is built from TRBV29-1 and TRBJ2-7; D possibly uses TRBD1 or TRBD2 (6 bases each). V lost 0 bases and J 7 bases, leaving 16 bases between the germline ends. Germline assignment: CDR1 SQVTM and CDR2 ANQGSEA. The CDR3 sequence is 14 residues long. CDR3 protein: CSVEDGSGAGEQYF. In DNA, the CDR3 is TGCAGCGTTGAAGATGGGTCAGGGGCGGGGGAGCAGTACTTC.

This clone has just a few counts. The chain carries TRBV7-8 and TRBJ2-3, with D possibly matching TRBD2 (6 bases). The germline V gene encodes CDR1 SGHVS and CDR2 FQNEAQ. V was trimmed by 2 bases and J by 3 bases, leaving 15 bases between them. The CDR3 is made up of 16 amino acids. CDR3: CASSLTGLAYTDTQYF. The CDR3 nucleotides are TGTGCCAGCAGCTTAACGGGCCTAGCGTATACAGATACGCAGTATTTT.

The chain has TRBV4-1 and TRBJ2-1; D is unresolved. The CDR3 runs to 13 residues. Germline lookup yields CDR1 MGHRA and CDR2 YSYEKL. Trimming took off 0 bases at V and 7 bases at J, with 7 bases between the two ends. The CDR3 is CASSQDSWNEQFF. The CDR3 bases are TGCGCCAGCAGCCAAGACAGCTGGAATGAGCAGTTCTTC.

V usage is TRBV2 and J usage is TRBJ2-2; D gene ambiguous. The V end was cut by 6 bases, the J end by 2 bases, with 7 bases between. This CDR3 comprises 13 residues. Germline assignment: CDR1 SNHLY and CDR2 FYNNEI. In DNA form, the CDR3 reads TGTGCCAGCAGGCCAGCAAACACCGGGGAGCTGTTTTTT. It encodes CASRPANTGELFF. The variable domain in full, completed from reference TRBV2 and TRBJ2-2, reads EPEVTQTPSHQVTQMGQEVILRCVPISNHLYFYWYRQILGQKVEFLVSFYNNEISEKSEIFDDQFSVERPDGSNFTLKIRSTKLEDSAMYFCASRPANTGELFFGEGSRLTVL.

The gene calls are TRBV29-1 and TRBJ2-7, with D unresolved. CDR3 size: 14 residues. Per the germline V gene, CDR1 is SQVTM and CDR2 is ANQGSEA. The V end was cut by 4 bases, the J end by 1 base, with 14 bases between. CDR3 residues: CSVVPASTSYEQYF. CDR3 nucleotide sequence: TGCAGCGTTGTTCCCGCCAGTACTTCCTACGAGCAGTACTTC.

This chain uses TRBV30 with TRBJ2-7, with D hard to call. Looked up from germline, CDR1 is GTSNPN and CDR2 is SVGIG (reference sequence). This CDR3 has 15 amino acids. V lost 0 bases and J lost 0, with 12 bases in between. The CDR3 loop is CAWSVERESSYEQYF. The CDR3 DNA reads TGTGCCTGGAGTGTTGAAAGGGAAAGCTCCTACGAGCAGTACTTC.

This clone has at least ten counts. At the DNA level, this CDR3 is encoded by other sequences in the same sample as well. The J gene is TRBJ2-2, the V gene TRBV13; no clear D. V lost 5 bases and J lost 3, with 7 bases in between. Germline loops: CDR1 PRHDT, CDR2 FYEKMQ (reference sequence). The length of the CDR3 is 13 residues. The CDR3 here is CASSPGDTGELFF. The DNA of the CDR3 is TGTGCCAGCAGCCCCGGTGACACCGGGGAGCTGTTTTTT.

This chain connects TRBV27 to TRBJ1-2; D perhaps matches TRBD1 (5 bases). There are 13 residues in the CDR3. Germline CDR1 reads MNHEY; CDR2 reads SMNVEV (reference sequence). The ends were cut back, 2 bases at V and 6 bases at J, with 10 bases in the middle. CDR3 loop: CASSLGAKNGYTF. The CDR3 DNA follows: TGTGCCAGCAGTTTAGGGGCAAAGAATGGCTACACCTTC.

This clone was seen only a few times. The chain carries TRBV2 and TRBJ2-7, with 10 bases that match TRBD1. J gave up 4 bases and V 2 bases, and 17 bases lay outside the gene matches. Germline V gene sequence: CDR1 SNHLY, CDR2 FYNNEI. The CDR3 totals 19 residues. The CDR3: CASSERRDRGDYNPYEQYF. In DNA, the CDR3 is TGTGCCAGCAGTGAACGGCGGGACAGGGGCGACTATAACCCATACGAGCAGTACTTC.

This clone was counted only a few times. The CDR3, as DNA: TGTGCCTGGAGTCTTCCAGTCGGAGCATCCTACGAGCAGTACTTC. This sequence encodes CAWSLPVGASYEQYF. This chain uses TRBV30 with TRBJ2-7; D ambiguous. CDR3 length: 15 residues. The ends were cut back, 2 bases at V and 1 base at J, with 15 bases in the middle. Germline-derived CDR1 and CDR2 are GTSNPN and SVGIG (reference sequence).

This clone was counted only a few times. This chain links TRBV30 with TRBJ1-4; TRBD1 might be the D (6 bases). This CDR3 spans 11 amino acids. V gave up 3 bases and J gave up 12 bases, with 11 bases separating them. Germline V gene data show CDR1 as GTSNPN and CDR2 as SVGIG (reference sequence). CDR3 nucleotide sequence: TGTGCCTGGAGCGGAGGGGGAGAACTGTTTTTT. This codes for CAWSGGGELFF.

This clone turned up a few times. The rearrangement uses TRBV29-1 and TRBJ2-7; 11 bases agree with TRBD2. CDR3 length: 13 amino acids. The germline gives CDR1 SQVTM, CDR2 ANQGSEA. The V and J ends lost 6 bases and 4 bases, in that order; junction bases with no gene match: 5. DNA for the CDR3: TGCAGCGTGTGTACTAGCGGGAGTTACGAGCAGTACTTC. Its protein is CSVCTSGSYEQYF.